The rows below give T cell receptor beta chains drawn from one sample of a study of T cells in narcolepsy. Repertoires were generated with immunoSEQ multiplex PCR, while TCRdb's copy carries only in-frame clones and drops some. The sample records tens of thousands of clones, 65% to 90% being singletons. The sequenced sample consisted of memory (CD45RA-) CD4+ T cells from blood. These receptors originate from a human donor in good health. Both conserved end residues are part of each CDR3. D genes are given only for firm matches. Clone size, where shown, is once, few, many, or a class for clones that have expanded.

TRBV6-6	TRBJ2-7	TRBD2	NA	TGTGCCAGCAGGCCTAGCGGGAGGGACGAGCAGTACTTC	CASRPSGRDEQYF
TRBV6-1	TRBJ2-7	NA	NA	TGTGCCAGCAGATTAGGACGCAAGCAGTACTTC	CASRLGRKQYF
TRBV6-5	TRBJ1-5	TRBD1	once	TGTGCCAGCTGGGACAGGGGGAGCGGGCAGCCCCAGCATTTT	CASWDRGSGQPQHF
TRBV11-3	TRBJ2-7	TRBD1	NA	TGTGCCAGCAGCCGAGGGACAGGTACTCCCTACGAGCAGTACTTC	CASSRGTGTPYEQYF
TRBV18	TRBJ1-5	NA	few	TGTGCCAGCTCTATATACGGGGGCGTTGATCAGCCCCAGCATTTT	CASSIYGGVDQPQHF
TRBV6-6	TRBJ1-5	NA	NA	TGTGCCAGCGGACAGAAACATAGCAATCAGCCCCAGCATTTT	CASGQKHSNQPQHF
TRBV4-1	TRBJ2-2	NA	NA	TGCGCCAGCAGCCAAGTCGTCAGTGTGACCGGGGAGCTGTTTTTT	CASSQVVSVTGELFF
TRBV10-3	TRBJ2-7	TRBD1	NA	TGTGCCATCAGTGAGTCGACAGGGCCGGGGTACGAGCAGTACTTC	CAISESTGPGYEQYF
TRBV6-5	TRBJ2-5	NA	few	TGTGCCAGCAGTTACGGGGGGCCCTCCGAGACCCAGTACTTC	CASSYGGPSETQYF
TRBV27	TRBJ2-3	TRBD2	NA	TGTGCCAGCCGGCGGTACCTAGCGGGGGCCACAGATACGCAGTATTTT	CASRRYLAGATDTQYF
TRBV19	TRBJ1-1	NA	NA	TGTGCCAGTAGTAGAGACAGCACTGAAGCTTTCTTT	CASSRDSTEAFF
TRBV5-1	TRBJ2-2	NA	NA	TGCGCCAGCAACCGAGACGGGAGAGAGACCGGGGAGCTGTTTTTT	CASNRDGRETGELFF
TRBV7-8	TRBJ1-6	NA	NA	TGTGCCAGCAGCTTAACCCCCGTAGGACACTCGGTACCCCTCCACTTT	CASSLTPVGHSVPLHF
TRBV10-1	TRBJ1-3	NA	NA	TGCGCCAGCAGTGAGTCGGCGGGAAACACCATATATTTT	CASSESAGNTIYF
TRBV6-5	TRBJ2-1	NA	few	TGTGCCAGCAGTTACCGAACGAAGCAGTTCTTC	CASSYRTKQFF
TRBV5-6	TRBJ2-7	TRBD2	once	TGTGCCAGCAGCACGGGACTAGCGGGTGCCTCCTACGAGCAGTACTTC	CASSTGLAGASYEQYF
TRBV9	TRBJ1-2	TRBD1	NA	TGTGCCAGCAGCGTAGGTCTTGGGACAGGGGGCAGGCACAACTATGGCTACACCTTC	CASSVGLGTGGRHNYGYTF
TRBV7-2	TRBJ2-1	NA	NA	TGTGCCAGCAGCTTAGAGAGGCGCTCCTACAATGAGCAGTTCTTC	CASSLERRSYNEQFF
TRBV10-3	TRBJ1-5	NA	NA	TGTGCCATCAGTCGAGGGGAACGGAGTCAGCCCCAGCATTTT	CAISRGERSQPQHF
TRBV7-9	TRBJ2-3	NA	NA	TGTGCCAGCAGCTTAGCTGTATTGGAAGGCACAGATACGCAGTATTTT	CASSLAVLEGTDTQYF
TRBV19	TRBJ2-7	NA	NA	TGTGCCAGTAGCACCCCGGTGCCCTCCTACGAGCAGTACTTC	CASSTPVPSYEQYF
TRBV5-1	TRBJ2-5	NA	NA	TGCGCCAGCAGGGTGAGGCTAGTCCAAGAGACCCAGTACTTC	CASRVRLVQETQYF
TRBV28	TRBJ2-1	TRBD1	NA	TGTGCCAGCCAAGGCACAGGGGTTCGCTACAATGAGCAGTTCTTC	CASQGTGVRYNEQFF
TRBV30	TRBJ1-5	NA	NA	TGTGCCTGGAGTGTAATGGGAGGGGGCAATCAGCCCCAGCATTTT	CAWSVMGGGNQPQHF
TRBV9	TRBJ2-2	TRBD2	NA	TGTGCCAGCAGCGTAGCGGCGGGAGGAACCGGGGAGCTGTTTTTT	CASSVAAGGTGELFF
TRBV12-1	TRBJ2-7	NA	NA	TGTGCCAGCAGCCCGCACGAGCAGTACTTC	CASSPHEQYF
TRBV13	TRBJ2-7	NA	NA	TGTGCCAGCAGCTTAAGCCGACAGCCCGTGCAGTACTTC	CASSLSRQPVQYF
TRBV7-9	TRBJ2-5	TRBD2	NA	TGCGCCAGCAGCCCCAGAGCCGGGGAGGGGCAGCGAGGCGAGACCCAGTACTTC	CASSPRAGEGQRGETQYF
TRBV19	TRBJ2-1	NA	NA	TGTGCCAGTAGTATAGGGAGGAATGAGCAGTTCTTC	CASSIGRNEQFF
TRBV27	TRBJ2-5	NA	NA	TGTGCCAGCAGTTTTAGTCGGCGAAAAGAAGAGACCCAGTACTTC	CASSFSRRKEETQYF
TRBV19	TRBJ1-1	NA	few	TGTGCCAGTAGTCCCCCCTTGTGGACTGAAGCTTTCTTT	CASSPPLWTEAFF
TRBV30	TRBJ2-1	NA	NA	TGTGCCTGGAGGCTGGCTAGCGACTTCTACAATGAGCAGTTCTTC	CAWRLASDFYNEQFF
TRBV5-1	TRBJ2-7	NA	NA	TGCGCCAGCAGCCGGCCGAGGGCCTACGAGCAGTACTTC	CASSRPRAYEQYF
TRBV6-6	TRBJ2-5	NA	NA	TGTGCCAGCAGGGAGGGAAGCGAGACCCAGTACTTC	CASREGSETQYF
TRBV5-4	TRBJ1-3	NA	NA	TGTGCCAGCAGCTTGGAAGACGAAAACACCATATATTTT	CASSLEDENTIYF
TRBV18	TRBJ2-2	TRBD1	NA	TGTGCCAGCTCACCTGGGACAGGGAGCCTAACCGGGGAGCTGTTTTTT	CASSPGTGSLTGELFF
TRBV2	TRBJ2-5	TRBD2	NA	TGTGCCAGCAGTGAAGAAGGGACTAGCCATGAGACCCAGTACTTC	CASSEEGTSHETQYF
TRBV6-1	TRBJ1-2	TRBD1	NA	TGTGCCAGCAGACAGGGACAGGAAAACTATGGCTACACCTTC	CASRQGQENYGYTF
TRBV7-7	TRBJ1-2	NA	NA	TGTGCTAGCAGCCTCCCCGCGGCGGAAGAGCGCTATGGCTACACCTTC	CASSLPAAEERYGYTF
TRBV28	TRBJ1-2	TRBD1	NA	TGTGCCAGCAGTGGGACAGGGGTCTACTATGGCTACACCTTC	CASSGTGVYYGYTF
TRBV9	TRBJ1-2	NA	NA	TGTGCCAGCAGCGTAGGGAGGGACTATGGCTACACCTTC	CASSVGRDYGYTF
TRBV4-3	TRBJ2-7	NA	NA	TGCGCCAGCAGCCCGTCCGGGACTGCCTACGAGCAGTACTTC	CASSPSGTAYEQYF
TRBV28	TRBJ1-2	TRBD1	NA	TGTGCCAGCAGTTCCGGACAGGCTAACTATGGCTACACCTTC	CASSSGQANYGYTF
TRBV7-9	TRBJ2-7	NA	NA	TGTGCCAGCGGCCGGGACGGATACGAGCAGTACTTC	CASGRDGYEQYF